These 28 T cell receptor beta chains share one sample of origin, sequenced in a study of T cells after posttransplantation cyclophosphamide. Only in-frame clones appear in the TCRdb table, and some are missing; sequencing was by immunoSEQ multiplex PCR. The data contain around 47,000 clones, roughly 92% of them seen just once; the ten biggest clones take up 2.9%. Input material: PBMCs. The receptors shown here come from a woman in her 30s in good health and a related stem cell transplant donor.

The chain recombines TRBV5-1 with TRBJ2-2, with 10 bases identical to TRBD2. CDR1 is SGHRS, CDR2 YFSETQ, per germline. The CDR3 sequence is 16 residues long. The V and J ends lost 3 bases and 5 bases, in that order; junction bases with no gene match: 7. CDR3 residues: CASSSGLARGTGELFF. Written as DNA, the CDR3 is TGCGCCAGCAGCTCGGGACTAGCGAGGGGAACCGGGGAGCTGTTTTTT.

V gene TRBV11-1 combines with J gene TRBJ2-7, with 8 bases fitting TRBD1. V dropped 5 bases and J dropped 5; count of bases not matched to a gene: 8. Per the germline V gene, CDR1 is SGHAT and CDR2 is FQDESV (reference sequence). This CDR3 contains 14 residues. CDR3 nucleotide sequence: TGTGCCAGCAGCCCCCGGACAGGGATGCACGAGCAGTACTTC. Translated: CASSPRTGMHEQYF.

This chain joins TRBV4-3 and TRBJ2-2, with 9 nucleotides matching TRBD1. V dropped 5 bases and J dropped 8; count of bases not matched to a gene: 9. CDR1 is LGHNA and CDR2 is YSLEER in the germline V gene. This CDR3 is 15 amino acids long. The CDR3 sequence: CASSVGQGAKGELFF. CDR3 coding DNA: TGCGCCAGCAGCGTGGGACAGGGTGCTAAGGGGGAGCTGTTTTTT.

The chain combines TRBV7-9 with TRBJ1-1; 7 positions agree with TRBD1. Per germline, CDR1 SEHNR and CDR2 FQNEAQ (reference sequence). V lost 5 bases and J lost 5; bases outside the gene matches: 5. The CDR3 spans 13 residues. The CDR3 DNA is TGTGCCAGCAGCCCCCGGGACAGAACTGAAGCTTTCTTT. Translating gives CASSPRDRTEAFF.

The J gene is TRBJ1-5, the V gene TRBV7-3; 7 bases agree with TRBD1. The CDR3 totals 13 residues. Germline V CDR1 and CDR2: SGHTA, FQGTGA. Trimming cost V 5 bases and J 5 bases; bases outside gene matches: 3. DNA for the CDR3: TGTGCCAGCAGCCCCGACAGGGATCAGCCCCAGCATTTT. As protein: CASSPDRDQPQHF.

The rearrangement links TRBV28 to TRBJ2-7, with 7 bases that match TRBD2. V shed 3 bases, J shed 3 bases, and the junction held 8 bases outside the gene matches. Germline V CDR1 and CDR2: MDHEN, SYDVKM. CDR3 length: 15 amino acids. This chain's CDR3 is CASSFLRRTSYEQYF. The CDR3 DNA reads as TGTGCCAGCAGTTTCCTCCGACGGACTAGCTACGAGCAGTACTTC.

The J gene is TRBJ1-5, the V gene TRBV7-2; TRBD1 is a possible D gene (6 bases). The CDR3 is made up of 15 amino acids. Trimming removed 4 bases at V and 0 bases at J, with 10 bases between. CDR1 and CDR2 (germline): SGHTA, FQGNSA. This CDR3 is CASSYRVDSNQPQHF. The DNA for the CDR3 is TGTGCCAGCAGCTACAGGGTCGATAGCAATCAGCCCCAGCATTTT.

The rearrangement uses TRBV28 and TRBJ1-5; D is undetermined. Trimming left V 5 bases short and J 2 bases short, with 16 bases between. Germline V gene sequence: CDR1 MDHEN, CDR2 SYDVKM. CDR3 length: 16 residues. The CDR3 coding sequence is TGTGCCAGCAGTACAAACCCGCCCGGGGGCAATCAGCCCCAGCATTTT. Residues: CASSTNPPGGNQPQHF.

The V gene is TRBV2, the J gene TRBJ2-7; possible D gene TRBD2, 6 bases. The CDR3 spans 14 residues. Trimming pared 3 bases from V and 8 bases from J, leaving 17 bases between. Per germline, CDR1 SNHLY and CDR2 FYNNEI. CDR3 DNA: TGTGCCAGCAGTGATCTGACGGGGGTAAATCAGCAGTACTTC. Its translation is CASSDLTGVNQQYF.

CDR3 in amino acids: CASSPTSGDNEQFF. The CDR3 DNA reads as TGTGCCAGCTCACCTACTAGCGGGGACAATGAGCAGTTCTTC. The rearrangement joins TRBV18 to TRBJ2-1; 10 nucleotides agree with TRBD2. The V gene's germline CDR1 is KGHSH and CDR2 LQKENI. The junction had 1 base not matched to a gene; V was cut back by 3 bases and J by 5 bases. This CDR3 has 14 amino acids.

The gene calls are TRBV9 and TRBJ1-4; unclear D gene. V lost 2 bases and J lost 4, with 15 bases in between. The germline CDR1 and CDR2 sequences are SGDLS and YYNGEE. The CDR3 loop spans 16 amino acids. CDR3 amino acids: CASSVRPDGLNEKLFF. CDR3 bases: TGTGCCAGCAGCGTGAGACCAGACGGACTTAATGAAAAACTGTTTTTT.

The chain is built from TRBV15 and TRBJ1-5, with 9 bases identical to TRBD1. CDR3 length: 15 residues. Per the germline V gene, CDR1 is LNHNV and CDR2 is YYDKDF (reference sequence). Losses at the gene ends were 2 bases for V and 6 bases for J; bases not matched to a gene: 5. Written as DNA, the CDR3 is TGTGCCACCAGCAGAAGTACAGGGGGCGGTCAGCCCCAGCATTTT. Translating gives CATSRSTGGGQPQHF.

This sequence joins TRBV10-3 and TRBJ1-6, with D unresolved. The V end was cut by 8 bases, the J end by 7 bases, with 9 bases between. Germline assignment: CDR1 ENHRY and CDR2 SYGVKD. CDR3 length: 12 residues. The CDR3 DNA sequence: TGTGCCATCGGGCGGAGGAATTCACCCCTCCACTTT. Translating gives CAIGRRNSPLHF.

This clone came up once. This chain uses TRBV7-9 with TRBJ2-7; 11 bases are a match to TRBD1. The CDR3 is made up of 15 amino acids. CDR1 and CDR2 from the germline V gene are SEHNR and FQNEAQ (reference sequence). With 5 bases clipped from V and 7 bases from J, the junction kept 10 bases outside the gene matches. The CDR3 bases are TGTGCCAGCAGCCTAACAGGACAGGGGGCGGGGGAGCAGTACTTC. Residues: CASSLTGQGAGEQYF.

The chain links TRBV11-2 to TRBJ2-1, with a possible D match to TRBD1 (6 bases). This CDR3 comprises 12 residues. V dropped 4 bases and J dropped 15 bases, with 16 bases sitting between them. CDR1 is SGHAT, CDR2 FQNNGV, per germline. Here the CDR3 DNA reads TGTGCCAGCAGCTCCGATGGACAGCCCGGGTTCTTC. This sequence encodes CASSSDGQPGFF.

The chain recombines TRBV7-2 with TRBJ2-1; 9 nucleotides agree with TRBD2. The CDR3 has 16 residues. With V trimmed by 1 base and J by 7 bases, 8 bases remained unmatched. Germline V gene sequence: CDR1 SGHTA, CDR2 FQGNSA. The CDR3 bases are TGTGCCAGCAGCTTAGAATGGGCGGGGGGGTGGAATGAGCAGTTCTTC. It specifies CASSLEWAGGWNEQFF.

The chain joins TRBV7-2 to TRBJ2-3; D might be TRBD2 (5 bases). CDR1 is SGHTA and CDR2 is FQGNSA in the germline V gene. V was clipped by 4 bases and J by 0 bases, with 14 bases between them. The CDR3 extends over 16 amino acids. DNA for the CDR3: TGTGCCAGCAGCTGGAGAGCGGAAGCTAGCACAGATACGCAGTATTTT. Protein sequence: CASSWRAEASTDTQYF.

The rearrangement uses TRBV5-4 and TRBJ2-3, with 7 bases aligning to TRBD1. Germline V CDR1 and CDR2: SGHNT, YYREEE (reference sequence). Trimming at V came to 5 bases and at J to 5 bases, leaving 2 bases not matched to a gene. This CDR3 has 12 amino acids. Here the CDR3 reads CASSRTGDTQYF. CDR3 DNA sequence: TGTGCCAGCAGTCGGACAGGAGATACGCAGTATTTT.

This rearrangement joins TRBV13 to TRBJ2-1; a possible D gene is TRBD1 (5 bases). The CDR3 consists of 13 residues. The germline V gene has CDR1 PRHDT and CDR2 FYEKMQ (reference sequence). The V gene lost 7 bases and the J gene lost 4 bases, with 11 bases spanning the gap. The CDR3 DNA follows: TGTGCCAGCAAGGGGTCAGGATACAATGAGCAGTTCTTC. Residues: CASKGSGYNEQFF.

This rearrangement joins TRBV7-7 to TRBJ2-3; a possible D gene is TRBD1 (5 bases). The length of the CDR3 is 15 residues. Germline CDR1 is SSHAT and CDR2 is FNYEAQ (reference sequence). V lost 2 bases and J lost 0, with 9 bases in between. The DNA of the CDR3 is TGTGCCAGCAGCTTAAAAGGGGATAGCACAGATACGCAGTATTTT. It is translated as CASSLKGDSTDTQYF.

The sample holds a few counts of this clone. The V and J genes are TRBV7-2 and TRBJ2-1, with 9 bases matching TRBD2. Trimming took 4 bases from V and 4 from J; bases not matched to a gene: 5. In germline, CDR1 is SGHTA, CDR2 FQGNSA. The CDR3 is 15 residues long. CDR3 in amino acids: CASSSGLAGYNEQFF. For the CDR3, the DNA is TGTGCCAGCAGCTCGGGACTAGCTGGGTACAATGAGCAGTTCTTC. Full variable domain (remainder filled in from reference TRBV7-2 and TRBJ2-1): GAGVSQSPSNKVTEKGKDVELRCDPISGHTALYWYRQSLGQGLEFLIYFQGNSAPDKSGLPSDRFSAERTGGSVSTLTIQRTQQEDSAVYLCASSSGLAGYNEQFFGPGTRLTVL.

The chain recombines TRBV2 with TRBJ2-3, with TRBD2 matching over 9 bases. The CDR3 is made up of 13 amino acids. Germline V gene sequence: CDR1 SNHLY, CDR2 FYNNEI. With V trimmed by 8 bases and J by 9 bases, 9 bases remained unmatched. CDR3 sequence (DNA): TGTGCCAGCGGCCGGGGACTAGCCGAAACGCAGTATTTT. Translated, it gives CASGRGLAETQYF.

J is TRBJ1-4 and V is TRBV7-9, with D tentatively TRBD1 (6 bases). The germline V gene encodes CDR1 SEHNR and CDR2 FQNEAQ (reference sequence). This CDR3 has 14 amino acids. The germline V and J ends were trimmed by 1 base and 8 bases, with 11 bases remaining between them. CDR3 sequence (DNA): TGTGCCAGCAGCTTAGAGGGGGATGGCGAAAAACTGTTTTTT. Protein product: CASSLEGDGEKLFF. Filled out from reference TRBV7-9 and TRBJ1-4, the complete variable domain reads DTGVSQNPRHKITKRGQNVTFRCDPISEHNRLYWYRQTLGQGPEFLTYFQNEAQLEKSRLLSDRFSAERPKGSFSTLEIQRTEQGDSAMYLCASSLEGDGEKLFFGSGTQLSVL.

This rearrangement joins TRBV21-1 to TRBJ1-2; the D call TRBD1 from the table was never checked on the DNA. TRBV21-1 is a recognized pseudogene. The CDR3 spans 16 residues. The CDR3 loop reads CATAAGRDRATYGYTF. CDR3 DNA: TGTGCCACCGCAGCCGGGCGGGACAGGGCTACCTATGGCTACACCTTC.

The rearrangement joins TRBV19 to TRBJ2-1; TRBD2 agrees at 7 bases. V was clipped by 2 bases and J by 10 bases; unmatched bases: 14. CDR3 size: 16 residues. CDR1 and CDR2 from the germline V gene are LNHDA and SQIVND (reference sequence). The DNA for the CDR3 is TGTGCCAGTAGTATATCAGCGGGACTCGCGACCGGGGAGCAGTTCTTC. It is translated as CASSISAGLATGEQFF. The full variable domain, in which reference TRBV19 and TRBJ2-1 provide the parts outside the CDR3, is DGGITQSPKYLFRKEGQNVTLSCEQNLNHDAMYWYRQDPGQGLRLIYYSQIVNDFQKGDIAEGYSVSREKKESFPLTVTSAQKNPTAFYLCASSISAGLATGEQFFGPGTRLTVL.

This chain uses TRBV5-1 with TRBJ2-1, with D perhaps TRBD1 (5 bases). Germline V gene lookup returns CDR1 SGHRS and CDR2 YFSETQ. CDR3 size: 14 residues. V lost 4 bases, J lost 0 bases, and 8 bases lay in between. CDR3 region: CASSTDSSYNEQFF. The CDR3 DNA sequence: TGCGCCAGCAGCACTGACAGCTCCTACAATGAGCAGTTCTTC.

V gene TRBV6-1 combines with J gene TRBJ2-2; possibly TRBD2 for D (5 bases). CDR3 size: 15 residues. Trimming stripped 4 bases from V and 0 bases from J, with 9 bases between. The V gene's germline CDR1 is MNHNS and CDR2 SASEGT. The CDR3 DNA reads TGTGCCAGCAGTGCACTAGGCGCGAACACCGGGGAGCTGTTTTTT. This encodes CASSALGANTGELFF.

CDR3 sequence: CASGWAARGQPQHF. As DNA, the CDR3 is TGCGCCAGCGGATGGGCAGCCCGGGGTCAGCCCCAGCATTTT. The gene calls are TRBV4-1 and TRBJ1-5; D is undetermined. V lost 8 bases and J 6 bases, leaving 17 bases between the germline ends. The V gene's germline CDR1 is MGHRA and CDR2 YSYEKL. This CDR3 region has 14 residues.